This is a list of T cell receptor beta chains from one sample in a study of T cell changes during pregnancy in multiple sclerosis. Produced via immunoSEQ multiplex PCR; TCRdb's table is partial and in-frame only. This sample yields 100,000 or so clones, of which approximately 93% are seen a single time; about 3% belongs to the top ten. The sample was peripheral blood, taken after pregnancy. Receptors originate from a female donor with multiple sclerosis, enrolled in a pregnancy study. Both conserved end residues are part of each CDR3. Fields, in order: clone size, J gene, V gene, D gene, CDR3 DNA, CDR3 protein. The D gene is left open where the match is weak. Size is stated for part of the rows, as once, few or many counts, or as a class when the clone is expanded.

. | TRBJ2-3 | TRBV13 | TRBD1 | TGTGCCAGCAGCTTATCCCTCCCCATGTGGGACAGACAAACAGATACGCAGTATTTT | CASSLSLPMWDRQTDTQYF
. | TRBJ2-7 | TRBV6-1 | TRBD1 | TGTGCCAGCAGTGAGGGACAGCAAGCCTACGAGCAGTACTTC | CASSEGQQAYEQYF
. | TRBJ2-1 | TRBV7-3 | . | TGTGCCAGCAGCAGCAGCGGGCCCCCGAGAAATGAGCAGTTCTTC | CASSSSGPPRNEQFF
. | TRBJ1-1 | TRBV29-1 | TRBD1 | TGCAGCGCCGAAAGGGGACAGAATGAAGCTTTCTTT | CSAERGQNEAFF
. | TRBJ2-1 | TRBV5-4 | . | TGTGCCAGCAGCTTGGCCATTAGTGAGCAGTTCTTC | CASSLAISEQFF
few | TRBJ1-2 | TRBV5-5 | . | TGTGCCAGCAGCTTGGGGTTAGGGGACACCTATGGCTACACCTTC | CASSLGLGDTYGYTF
. | TRBJ1-1 | TRBV19 | . | TGTGCCAGTACCAGGGGAAATGAAGCTTTCTTT | CASTRGNEAFF
. | TRBJ2-2 | TRBV15 | . | TGTGCCACCAGCAGAGATTTGGACAAAACCGGGGAGCTGTTTTTT | CATSRDLDKTGELFF
. | TRBJ1-5 | TRBV19 | . | TGTGCCAGTAGTATCGATACCGGGCAGCCCCAGCATTTT | CASSIDTGQPQHF
. | TRBJ1-4 | TRBV18 | . | TGTGCCAGCTCACCATTGGGACAACCTAATGAAAAACTGTTTTTT | CASSPLGQPNEKLFF
. | TRBJ1-2 | TRBV25-1 | TRBD1 | TGTGCCAGCGCAGACAGGGGGCACTATGGCTACACCTTC | CASADRGHYGYTF
. | TRBJ1-5 | TRBV28 | TRBD1 | TGTGCCAGCATCATGGGGGGGACAGGTGGGGCGGGCCTGCCCCAGCATTTT | CASIMGGTGGAGLPQHF
. | TRBJ1-2 | TRBV7-9 | . | TGTGCCAGCAGCTTAGTGTCGTTTGGGCACCACTATGGCTACACCTTC | CASSLVSFGHHYGYTF
. | TRBJ1-1 | TRBV7-8 | TRBD1 | TGTGCCAGCAGCCTGTGGACAGGGGCGATGAACACTGAAGCTTTCTTT | CASSLWTGAMNTEAFF
. | TRBJ2-5 | TRBV9 | TRBD2 | TGTGCCAGCAGCGTAGGTGGCGGGGGGGCCTCAGAGACCCAGTACTTC | CASSVGGGGASETQYF
. | TRBJ1-2 | TRBV15 | . | TGTGCCACCAGCAGAGATGGGGGCAGCAGTCCCTATGGCTACACCTTC | CATSRDGGSSPYGYTF
. | TRBJ1-5 | TRBV27 | . | TGTGCCAGCAGGCAAGCTGTTAGCAATCAGCCCCAGCATTTT | CASRQAVSNQPQHF
. | TRBJ2-3 | TRBV5-1 | TRBD2 | TGCGCCAGCAGCGAGGGGACTAGCGGGGGACCCTACACAGATACGCAGTATTTT | CASSEGTSGGPYTDTQYF
. | TRBJ2-7 | TRBV5-4 | . | TGTGCCAGCAGCTCAAAAATCCCCACTCACCCCGTCTACGAGCAGTACTTC | CASSSKIPTHPVYEQYF
. | TRBJ1-5 | TRBV29-1 | TRBD1 | TGCAGCGTTAGTAGAGGGGGCGATCAGCCCCAGCATTTT | CSVSRGGDQPQHF
. | TRBJ2-1 | TRBV6-1 | . | TGTGCCAGCAGTGAAGTCGGGGCGGCGGGACCCCCCCAGGAGGATGAGCAGTTCTTC | CASSEVGAAGPPQEDEQFF
. | TRBJ1-2 | TRBV5-1 | TRBD1 | TGCGCCAGCAGCTTGGACCTCCGACAGGGTAACTATGGCTACACCTTC | CASSLDLRQGNYGYTF
. | TRBJ2-5 | TRBV30 | . | TGTGCCTGGAGTGATCCCCGGAGGACAGCACAAGAGACCCAGTACTTC | CAWSDPRRTAQETQYF
. | TRBJ2-5 | TRBV11-2 | TRBD2 | TGTGCCAGCAGCTTGACTAGCGGGGGACTGGTTCGATTCCAAGAGACCCAGTACTTC | CASSLTSGGLVRFQETQYF
. | TRBJ1-5 | TRBV18 | . | TGTGCCAGCTCAGAGGGGGGGAGCTCGGGGCAGCCCCAGCATTTT | CASSEGGSSGQPQHF
. | TRBJ2-7 | TRBV2 | . | TGTGCCAGCAGTGCGTACATAGAGGCGAGCTACGAGCAGTACTTC | CASSAYIEASYEQYF
. | TRBJ2-3 | TRBV11-3 | . | TGTGCCAGCAGCTTGGGCCAAGGAGGGCACACAGATACGCAGTATTTT | CASSLGQGGHTDTQYF
. | TRBJ2-6 | TRBV5-6 | . | TGTGCCAGCAGCTTGGGAGCCTGGGCCAACGTCCTGACTTTC | CASSLGAWANVLTF
. | TRBJ2-5 | TRBV6-5 | TRBD2 | TGTGCCAGCAGTAAGCGGGGAGCCCAAGAGACCCAGTACTTC | CASSKRGAQETQYF
. | TRBJ1-2 | TRBV27 | TRBD1 | TGTGCCAGCAGTCCCCATCGACAGGGATCGCCGGGCTACACCTTC | CASSPHRQGSPGYTF
. | TRBJ2-3 | TRBV29-1 | TRBD2 | TGCAGCGTTGAAGGATTAGCGGGGGCCGTGGATACGCAGTATTTT | CSVEGLAGAVDTQYF
. | TRBJ2-7 | TRBV15 | . | TGTGCCACCAGCAGAGATTTTGCCAGGGCCGGCTACGAGCAGTACTTC | CATSRDFARAGYEQYF
. | TRBJ2-1 | TRBV5-1 | TRBD2 | TGCGCCAGCAGCGGAACTAGCGGTTTCTCCTACAATGAGCAGTTCTTC | CASSGTSGFSYNEQFF
. | TRBJ1-4 | TRBV30 | . | TGTGCCTGGAGTGTACCTGTTGGGGCACAACAAGAAAAACTGTTTTTT | CAWSVPVGAQQEKLFF
. | TRBJ2-1 | TRBV5-1 | . | TGCGCCAGCAGCTTCAGGGAAGGTGAGCAGTTCTTC | CASSFREGEQFF
. | TRBJ2-4 | TRBV5-1 | TRBD1 | TGCGCCAGCAGCCTCCGACAGGGCCCAGAGAGGAACATTCAGTACTTC | CASSLRQGPERNIQYF
. | TRBJ1-4 | TRBV9 | . | TGTGCCAGCAGCCAGGGGACAAGAAATGAAAAACTGTTTTTT | CASSQGTRNEKLFF
. | TRBJ2-5 | TRBV5-1 | TRBD1 | TGCGCCAGCAGCTTGGGGGGGACAGTCCAAGAGACCCAGTACTTC | CASSLGGTVQETQYF
. | TRBJ2-3 | TRBV9 | . | TGTGCCAGCAGCGTAGAAGCGAAAAGAAGCACAGATACGCAGTATTTT | CASSVEAKRSTDTQYF
. | TRBJ1-4 | TRBV14 | TRBD1 | TGTGCCAGCAGCCTCACAGGGGGCGAAAAACTGTTTTTT | CASSLTGGEKLFF
. | TRBJ2-7 | TRBV6-5 | TRBD1 | TGTGCCAGCAGTTCGACAGGGGGGTATGACGAGCAGTACTTC | CASSSTGGYDEQYF
. | TRBJ1-1 | TRBV11-2 | TRBD1 | TGTGCCAGCAGCTTCTATGGGACAGATAAGATGAACACTGAAGCTTTCTTT | CASSFYGTDKMNTEAFF
once | TRBJ1-1 | TRBV19 | TRBD1 | TGTGCCAGTAGTATAGAATTCCGAACAGGGGGTAACACTGAAGCTTTCTTT | CASSIEFRTGGNTEAFF
. | TRBJ1-1 | TRBV19 | . | TGTGCCAGTAGTGGCAGGGTTTATAACACTGAAGCTTTCTTT | CASSGRVYNTEAFF
once | TRBJ1-4 | TRBV6-5 | . | TGTGCCAGCAGTTACTCTGGGACATCTAATGAAAAACTGTTTTTT | CASSYSGTSNEKLFF